This T cell receptor (beta chain) comes out of a study of blood T cell repertoires in COVID-19. As for the study in general: The United States, Italy and Spain were the sources of the acute and convalescent COVID-19 samples. PBMCs, B-cell-depleted T cells, or T cells were the source of the cDNA or gDNA that made up the material.

This clone was observed a single time. Those who participated ranged in age from 18 to 89 years and resided in some 24 US areas. TCRdb's table, derived via immunoSEQ multiplex PCR, lists solely in-frame clones and lacks some. The data show 400,000 or so clones, 80% to 90% seen once. This CDR3 has 17 residues. V lost 5 bases, J lost 0 bases, and 17 bases lay in between. Germline loops: CDR1 SGHRS, CDR2 YFSETQ. The rearrangement uses TRBV5-1 and TRBJ2-2; weak D call: TRBD2 (5 bases). This receptor was identified in a man aged 35-49 years in a cohort exposed to, infected with or recovered from COVID-19 (not recorded which). The material sequenced was PBMCs or T cells enriched from blood (not recorded which). This CDR3 is CASSRGPTRANTGELFF. The CDR3 DNA reads TGCGCCAGCAGTCGAGGCCCAACTAGGGCGAACACCGGGGAGCTGTTTTTT.